A single sample gave rise to the 15 T cell receptor beta chains below, sequenced in a study of read filtering for tumor transcriptome and immune sequencing. Molecular barcoded adaptors covering alpha/delta and beta/gamma chains were used on roughly 400 ng RNA. TCRdb reprocessed the reads via MiXCR and lists one record per CDR3 protein. The table shows tens of thousands of distinct CDR3 sequences, with under 25% occurring only once. Sample: a population of CD138-negative cells sorted from bone marrow. Receptor source: a donor at least 40 years old with multiple myeloma.

As for this clonotype: The junction and the germline gene differ at one end; a read error may be behind it. The chain combines TRBV5-1 with TRBJ2-1, with D hard to call. CDR3 size: 14 residues. The germline CDR1 and CDR2 sequences are SGHRS and YFSETQ. CDR3 sequence: CASSLGNSYNERFF. The CDR3 coding sequence is TGCGCCAGCAGCTTAGGTAACTCCTACAATGAGCGGTTCTTC. Using reference TRBV5-1 and TRBJ2-1 for the parts outside the CDR3, the full variable domain is KAGVTQTPRYLIKTRGQQVTLSCSPISGHRSVSWYQQTPGQGLQFLFEYFSETQRNKGNFPGRFSGRQFSNSRSEMNVSTLELGDSALYLCASSLGNSYNERFFGPGTRLTVL.

The chain employs TRBV3-1 and TRBJ1-2; D remains ambiguous. Per germline, CDR1 LGHDT and CDR2 YNNKEL (reference sequence). This CDR3 has 13 residues. V gave up 4 bases and J gave up 3 bases, with 9 bases separating them. Here the CDR3 reads CASSRAAHYGYTF. CDR3 DNA: TGTGCCAGCAGCCGTGCGGCGCACTATGGCTACACCTTC.

This clonotype was seen many times. This sequence joins TRBV20-1 and TRBJ2-1, with TRBD2 matching over 9 bases. The CDR3 runs 13 residues. V was clipped by 0 bases and J by 7 bases; unmatched bases: 1. Looked up from germline, CDR1 is DFQATT and CDR2 is SNEGSKA (reference sequence). CDR3 nucleotide sequence: TGCAGTGCTAGAGATCTAGCGGGGAATGAGCAGTTCTTC. This sequence encodes CSARDLAGNEQFF.

In its sample, this clonotype was seen many times. The V call is TRBV7-9, the J call TRBJ2-5; perhaps TRBD1 as D (5 bases). CDR1 and CDR2 (germline): SEHNR, FQNEAQ (reference sequence). Trimming shortened V by 1 base and J by 5 bases, and 11 bases separated the two germline ends. This CDR3 spans 14 amino acids. The chain's CDR3 is CASSLGQPRETQYF. CDR3 coding DNA: TGTGCCAGCAGCTTAGGACAGCCTAGGGAGACCCAGTACTTC.

Points on this clonotype: The junction shows a germline mismatch at one end, possibly a read error. The chain carries TRBV4-1 and TRBJ2-1; 9 positions match TRBD1. Germline V gene data show CDR1 as MGHRA and CDR2 as YSYEKL. This CDR3 region has 15 residues. The CDR3, as DNA: TGCGCCAGTAGCCAACAGGGGGCACCTTACAATGAGCAGTTCTTC. This codes for CASSQQGAPYNEQFF.

This chain links TRBV29-1 with TRBJ2-5, with D maybe TRBD1 (5 bases). The CDR3 sequence is 15 residues long. The germline gives CDR1 SQVTM, CDR2 ANQGSEA. V lost 4 bases to trimming and J lost 3 bases, with 18 bases between them. The CDR3 DNA sequence: TGCAGCGTTGTATGGTGGGGCCAGGGTGAAGAGACCCAGTACTTC. Protein product: CSVVWWGQGEETQYF.

The chain recombines TRBV27 with TRBJ2-7; 10 bases fit TRBD1. The CDR3 contains 14 residues. Germline CDR1 is MNHEY and CDR2 is SMNVEV (reference sequence). The J segment lost 6 bases and the V segment lost 10 bases, leaving 12 bases of the junction unmatched. The CDR3 is CATRIKGQGSEQYF. The CDR3, as DNA: TGTGCCACCCGTATAAAGGGACAGGGGAGCGAGCAGTACTTC.

The chain has TRBV11-2 and TRBJ1-6; 8 positions agree with TRBD1. This CDR3 spans 14 amino acids. Germline V gene data show CDR1 as SGHAT and CDR2 as FQNNGV. J was trimmed by 9 bases and V by 5 bases; bases with no gene match: 6. The DNA of the CDR3 is TGTGCCAGCAGCCCCAGACAGGGGATTTCACCCCTCCACTTT. This translates into CASSPRQGISPLHF.

There are many counts of this clonotype. CDR3 in DNA: TGCGCCAGCAGCCCCGGACAGGGAGATGAAAAACTGTTTTTT. Its protein product is CASSPGQGDEKLFF. The gene calls are TRBV5-1 and TRBJ1-4, with 8 bases identical to TRBD1. This CDR3 is 14 amino acids long. Trimming took 4 bases from V and 6 from J; bases not matched to a gene: 5. Germline V CDR1 and CDR2: SGHRS, YFSETQ.

Details on this clonotype: A much larger clonotype is one base distant, so this may be a read error. The rearrangement links TRBV11-2 to TRBJ2-7; D perhaps matches TRBD1 (6 bases). The germline CDR1 and CDR2 sequences are SGHAT and FQNNGV. The CDR3 covers 14 residues. V was clipped by 5 bases and J by 1 base, with 12 bases between them. The CDR3 DNA sequence: TGTGCCAGCAGCCCAGGGGCGAAATCCTACGAGCAGTACTTC. Protein sequence: CASSPGAKSYEQYF.

This clonotype was observed a few times. A clone one base away is much larger, so this may be a read error. The V call is TRBV6-1, the J call TRBJ2-1, with 9 bases lining up with TRBD2. CDR3 length: 13 amino acids. CDR1 is MNHNS and CDR2 is SASEGT in the germline V gene. The chain's CDR3 is CSSSLAGYREQFF. The DNA of the CDR3 is TGTTCCAGCTCCCTAGCGGGGTACCGGGAGCAGTTCTTC.

This clonotype was counted a few times. One end of the junction varies from germline; a read error may be responsible. This chain joins TRBV5-6 and TRBJ2-5; 8 positions agree with TRBD2. The CDR3 is made up of 14 amino acids. The germline gives CDR1 SGHDT, CDR2 YYEEEE. In DNA, the CDR3 is TGTGCCAGCAGCTTGGGACTAGCGACAGAGACCCAGCACTTC. It encodes CASSLGLATETQHF.

Only a few counts were recorded for this clonotype. CDR3 bases: TGTGCCAGCAGAGGACAGGTTACCTACGAGCAGTACTTC. Its protein is CASRGQVTYEQYF. This sequence joins TRBV2 and TRBJ2-7; the match to TRBD1 covers 7 bases. The V segment lost 6 bases and the J segment 2 bases; nucleotides outside the gene matches: 4. Germline CDR1 SNHLY, CDR2 FYNNEI. The CDR3 runs to 13 residues.

This clonotype was detected ten times or more. This rearrangement joins TRBV12-3 or TRBV12-4 to TRBJ2-7, with D possibly TRBD2 on 5 matching bases. V was clipped by 5 bases and J by 3 bases, with 8 bases between them. This CDR3 has 12 residues. CDR3 bases: TGTGCCAGCAGTGACCGGGGCTACGAGCAGTACTTC. Protein sequence: CASSDRGYEQYF.

There are many counts of this clonotype. This rearrangement joins TRBV2 to TRBJ1-5; 9 bases are a match to TRBD1. V lost 7 bases and J lost 5; bases outside the gene matches: 6. This CDR3 region has 14 residues. The germline CDR1 and CDR2 sequences are SNHLY and FYNNEI. CDR3 residues: CASTGQGRHQPQHF. CDR3 sequence (DNA): TGTGCCAGCACCGGACAGGGGAGGCATCAGCCCCAGCATTTT. Supplemented by reference TRBV2 and TRBJ1-5, the full variable domain reads EPEVTQTPSHQVTQMGQEVILRCVPISNHLYFYWYRQILGQKVEFLVSFYNNEISEKSEIFDDQFSVERPDGSNFTLKIRSTKLEDSAMYFCASTGQGRHQPQHFGDGTRLSIL.